The 14 T cell receptor beta chains presented below share a single source sample, sequenced in a study of blood T cell repertoires in COVID-19. The table came from immunoSEQ multiplex PCR; TCRdb's copy has only in-frame clones and leaves some out. The data show approximately 170,000 clones, roughly nine tenths seen once. The sample comprised peripheral blood. Source of these receptors: a woman aged 60-75 years with COVID-19, enrolled during active disease.

On this clone itself: The identical CDR3 is also encoded by other nucleotide sequences in the sample. This sequence joins TRBV18 and TRBJ2-5; the D is unclear. With 3 bases removed from V and 2 bases from J, the gap between germline ends came to 4 bases. CDR1 is KGHSH, CDR2 LQKENI, per germline. The CDR3 is made up of 12 amino acids. The CDR3 protein is CASSPVQETQYF. CDR3 nucleotides: TGTGCCAGCTCACCCGTACAAGAGACCCAGTACTTC.

Comments on this clone: Other DNA sequences in the sample encode the same CDR3. The rearrangement joins TRBV24-1 to TRBJ2-7; the match to TRBD1 covers 8 bases. Germline CDR1 KGHDR, CDR2 SFDVKD. V lost 4 bases to trimming and J lost 1 base; unmatched junction nucleotides: 5. There are 15 residues in the CDR3. The CDR3 protein is CATSDPGQGSYEQYF. In DNA form, the CDR3 reads TGTGCCACCAGTGACCCTGGACAGGGATCCTACGAGCAGTACTTC.

The CDR3, as DNA: TGTGCCAGCAGGGGACTAGTCAATGAGCAGTTCTTC. Encoded protein: CASRGLVNEQFF. This chain uses TRBV6-5 with TRBJ2-1; 8 bases fit TRBD2. The CDR3 runs to 12 residues. Losses at the gene ends were 6 bases for V and 6 bases for J; bases not matched to a gene: 1. Germline V gene sequence: CDR1 MNHEY, CDR2 SVGAGI.

The V gene is TRBV7-9, the J gene TRBJ1-5, with a possible D match to TRBD1 (5 bases). This CDR3 contains 14 residues. The V end lost 1 base, the J end lost 6 bases, and 10 bases lay between the germline ends. Germline V gene sequence: CDR1 SEHNR, CDR2 FQNEAQ (reference sequence). The CDR3 is CASSLEGLGQPQHF. The CDR3 nucleotides read TGTGCCAGCAGCTTAGAGGGGCTAGGTCAGCCCCAGCATTTT.

This chain connects TRBV30 to TRBJ1-6; no clear D. Germline V gives CDR1 GTSNPN, CDR2 SVGIG (reference sequence). V was cut by 1 base and J by 10 bases, with 11 bases left in between. The CDR3 totals 13 residues. CDR3 region: CAWSALEGSPLHF. The CDR3 DNA is TGTGCCTGGAGTGCATTAGAGGGATCACCCCTCCACTTT.

The genes are TRBV7-3 and TRBJ2-1; 13 bases are a match to TRBD2. The CDR3 contains 14 residues. From germline, CDR1 is SGHTA and CDR2 FQGTGA. With V trimmed by 5 bases and J by 9 bases, 4 bases remained unmatched. The CDR3 loop is CASSLGLAGAEQFF. The CDR3, as DNA: TGTGCCAGCAGCCTCGGACTAGCGGGAGCTGAGCAGTTCTTC.

In DNA, the CDR3 is TGTGCCAGCAGCCAAGACAGGGTCAGTGAGCAGTTCTTC. Residues: CASSQDRVSEQFF. The chain joins TRBV4-2 to TRBJ2-1; maybe TRBD1 (5 bases). The CDR3 contains 13 residues. The germline V gene encodes CDR1 LGHNA and CDR2 YNFKEQ. Trimming cost V 0 bases and J 9 bases, with 9 bases left between them.

The CDR3 DNA sequence: TGCAGCGTAGGTAGCGGGATGGCCTACGAGCAGTACTTC. This translates into CSVGSGMAYEQYF. This chain connects TRBV29-1 to TRBJ2-7; the match to TRBD2 covers 8 bases. V lost 6 bases to trimming and J lost 2 bases; unmatched junction nucleotides: 6. Germline lookup yields CDR1 SQVTM and CDR2 ANQGSEA. The CDR3 spans 13 residues.

The J gene is TRBJ1-5, the V gene TRBV20-1, with TRBD1 as a possible D gene (5 bases). The CDR3 is made up of 14 amino acids. The V gene lost 3 bases and the J gene lost 7 bases, with 16 bases spanning the gap. Germline V gene data show CDR1 as DFQATT and CDR2 as SNEGSKA (reference sequence). This CDR3 is CSASQGVAGQPQHF. CDR3 DNA: TGCAGTGCTAGTCAGGGAGTAGCGGGGCAGCCCCAGCATTTT.

A word on this clone: The same CDR3 is also encoded by other DNA sequences in this sample. The chain has TRBV6-2 or TRBV6-3 and TRBJ2-2; weak D call: TRBD2 (5 bases). The CDR3 is 14 residues long. CDR1 and CDR2 from the germline V gene are MNHEY and SVGEGT. Trimming removed 3 bases at V and 5 bases at J, with 10 bases between. The CDR3 loop reads CASSYSRGTGELFF. The CDR3 coding sequence is TGTGCCAGCAGTTATAGCCGGGGTACCGGGGAGCTGTTTTTT.

The chain employs TRBV29-1 and TRBJ2-3, with D hard to call. V dropped 7 bases and J dropped 1 base, with 6 bases sitting between them. From germline, CDR1 is SQVTM and CDR2 ANQGSEA. There are 11 residues in the CDR3. CDR3 nucleotides: TGCAGCGCCCAGGGCACAGATACGCAGTATTTT. The encoded protein is CSAQGTDTQYF.

The chain employs TRBV15 and TRBJ1-4, with TRBD1 matching 9 bases. With 3 bases clipped from V and 7 bases from J, the junction kept 6 bases outside the gene matches. The CDR3 has 15 amino acids. Germline lookup yields CDR1 LNHNV and CDR2 YYDKDF (reference sequence). The chain's CDR3 is CATSSPDRGSEKLFF. The DNA of the CDR3 is TGTGCCACCAGCAGCCCGGACAGGGGAAGTGAAAAACTGTTTTTT.

The J gene is TRBJ1-2, the V gene TRBV7-2, with no clear D. Germline-derived CDR1 and CDR2 are SGHTA and FQGNSA. The CDR3 extends over 11 amino acids. V dropped 5 bases and J dropped 8 bases, with 9 bases sitting between them. The DNA of the CDR3 is TGTGCCAGCAGCCGAAGGAGGGGCTACACCTTC. Translating gives CASSRRRGYTF.

The chain uses TRBV9 and TRBJ2-1; 13 bases agree with TRBD2. CDR1 and CDR2 (germline): SGDLS, YYNGEE. V lost 0 bases to trimming and J lost 7 bases; unmatched junction nucleotides: 1. The CDR3 is made up of 15 amino acids. For the CDR3, the DNA is TGTGCCAGCAGCGTAGAGACTAGCGGGAGGAATGAGCAGTTCTTC. Translating it yields CASSVETSGRNEQFF. Filled out from reference TRBV9 and TRBJ2-1, the complete variable domain reads DSGVTQTPKHLITATGQRVTLRCSPRSGDLSVYWYQQSLDQGLQFLIQYYNGEERAKGNILERFSAQQFPDLHSELNLSSLELGDSALYFCASSVETSGRNEQFFGPGTRLTVL.